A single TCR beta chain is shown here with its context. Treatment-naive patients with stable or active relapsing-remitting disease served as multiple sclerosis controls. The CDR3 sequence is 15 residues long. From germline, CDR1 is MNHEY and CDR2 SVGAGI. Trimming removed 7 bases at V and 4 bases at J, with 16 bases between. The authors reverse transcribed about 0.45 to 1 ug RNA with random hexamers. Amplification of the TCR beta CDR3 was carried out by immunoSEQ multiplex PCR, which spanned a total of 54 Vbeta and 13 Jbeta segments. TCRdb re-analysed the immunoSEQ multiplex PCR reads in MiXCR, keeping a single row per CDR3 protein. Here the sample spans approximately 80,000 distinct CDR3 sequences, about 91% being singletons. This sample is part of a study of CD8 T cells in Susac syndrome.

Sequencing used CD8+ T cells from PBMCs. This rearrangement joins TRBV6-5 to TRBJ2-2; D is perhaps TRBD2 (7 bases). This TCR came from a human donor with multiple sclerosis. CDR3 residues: CASTGGGDITGELFF. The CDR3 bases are TGTGCCAGCACAGGAGGGGGGGATATCACCGGGGAGCTGTTTTTT.